The present T cell receptor beta chain was sequenced within a study of T cells in Graves' hyperthyroidism and ophthalmopathy. Study-level findings and limits: Most expanded thyroid clonotypes above 0.001 recurred in blood. Stable hyperthyroidism and ophthalmopathy were separated using 13 V-J signatures. Ophthalmopathy onset followed model prediction by a median roughly 6.5 months.

The CDR3 is 13 residues long. Germline V gene data show CDR1 as DFQATT and CDR2 as SNEGSKA (reference sequence). To note about this clonotype: What it recognizes is unknown. A read error may explain this, as a much larger clone is one base away.

RNA transcripts were the template for amplifying TCR beta CDR3 regions. First-round RT-PCR targeting the TCR CDR3 was performed with the HTBI primer set. One entry per CDR3 protein, called by TCRdb with MiXCR from the multiplex PCR reads. This table has under 350,000 distinct CDR3 sequences, about 18% appearing once. The gene calls are TRBV20-1 and TRBJ1-1; 7 bases are a match to TRBD1. The specimen was blood. This clonotype originated in a woman aged 55-70 years with Graves' ophthalmopathy. The CDR3 coding sequence is TGCAGTGCTAGCGACGACAGGGCTACTGGAGCTTTCTTT. Translated, it gives CSASDDRATGAFF.